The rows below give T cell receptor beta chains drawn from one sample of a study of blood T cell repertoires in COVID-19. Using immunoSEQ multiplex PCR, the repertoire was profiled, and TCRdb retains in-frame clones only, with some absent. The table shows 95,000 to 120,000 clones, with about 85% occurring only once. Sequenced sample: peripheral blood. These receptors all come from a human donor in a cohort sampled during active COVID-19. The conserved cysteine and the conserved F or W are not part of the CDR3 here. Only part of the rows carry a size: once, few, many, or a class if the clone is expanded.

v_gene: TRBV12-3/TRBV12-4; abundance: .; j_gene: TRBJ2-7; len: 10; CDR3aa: ASTWGGHEQY
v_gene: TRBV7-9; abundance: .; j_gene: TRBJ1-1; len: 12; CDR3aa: ASSLPVDRAEAF
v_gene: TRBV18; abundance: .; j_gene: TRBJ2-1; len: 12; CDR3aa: ASSPPAQGNEQF
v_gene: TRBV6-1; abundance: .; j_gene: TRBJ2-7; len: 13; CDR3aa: ASSEGTGGPYEQY
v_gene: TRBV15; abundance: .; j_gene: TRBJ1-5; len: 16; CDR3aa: ATSRVAVGVISNQPQH
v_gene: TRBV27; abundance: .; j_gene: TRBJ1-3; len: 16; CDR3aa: ASSLSLPGPGSGNTIY
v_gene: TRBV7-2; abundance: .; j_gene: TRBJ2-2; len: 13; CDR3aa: ASSIKRGWDGELF
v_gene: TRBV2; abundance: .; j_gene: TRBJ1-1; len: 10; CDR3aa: ASNEGWTEAF
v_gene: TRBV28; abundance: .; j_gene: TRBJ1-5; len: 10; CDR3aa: ASLTIGQPQH
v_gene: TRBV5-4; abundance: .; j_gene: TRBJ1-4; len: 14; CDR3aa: ASSLRTGGSNEKLF
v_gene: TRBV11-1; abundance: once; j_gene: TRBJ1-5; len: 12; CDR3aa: ASSSRGVGQPQH
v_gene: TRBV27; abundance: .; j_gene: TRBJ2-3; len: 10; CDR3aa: ASSPLAGSQS
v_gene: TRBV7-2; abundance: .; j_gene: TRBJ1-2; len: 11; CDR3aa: ASSSRGQYGYT
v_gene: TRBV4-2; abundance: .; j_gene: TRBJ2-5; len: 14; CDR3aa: ASSLRLAGGEETQY
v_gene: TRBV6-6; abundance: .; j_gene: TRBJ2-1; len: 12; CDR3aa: ASRSGYTYNEQF
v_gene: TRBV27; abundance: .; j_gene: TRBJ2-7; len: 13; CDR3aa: ASSLSQGLWSEQY
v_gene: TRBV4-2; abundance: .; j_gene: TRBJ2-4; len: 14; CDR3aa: ASSHEQGMAKNIQY
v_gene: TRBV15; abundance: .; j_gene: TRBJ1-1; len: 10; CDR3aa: ATSRDMREAF
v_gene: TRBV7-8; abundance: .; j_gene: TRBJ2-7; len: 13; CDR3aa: ASSRNRGGYYEQY
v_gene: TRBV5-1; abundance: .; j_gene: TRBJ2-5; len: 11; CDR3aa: ASSGGLGETQY